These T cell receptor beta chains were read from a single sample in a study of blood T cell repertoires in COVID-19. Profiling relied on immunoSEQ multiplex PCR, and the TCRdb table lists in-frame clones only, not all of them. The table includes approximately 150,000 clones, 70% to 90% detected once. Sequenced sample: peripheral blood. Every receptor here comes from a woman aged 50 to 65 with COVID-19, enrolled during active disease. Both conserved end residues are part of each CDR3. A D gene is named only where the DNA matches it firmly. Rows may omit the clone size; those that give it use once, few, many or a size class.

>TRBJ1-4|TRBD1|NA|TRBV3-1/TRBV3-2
TGTGCCAGCAGCCCTACAGGGGGGGGTGAAAAACTGTTTTTT
CASSPTGGGEKLFF
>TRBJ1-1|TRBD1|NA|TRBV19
TGTGCCAGTTCTGCGGAGGACAGGGTAGCTTTCTTT
CASSAEDRVAFF
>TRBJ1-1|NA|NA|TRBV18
TGTGCCAGCTCACCCCTAGAGGGGAACACTGAAGCTTTCTTT
CASSPLEGNTEAFF
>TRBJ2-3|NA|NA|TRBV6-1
TGTGCCAGCAGTGAATCTGGGGGAGGCCCAGATACGCAGTATTTT
CASSESGGGPDTQYF
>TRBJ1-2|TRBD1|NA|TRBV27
TGTGCCAGCAGAACCACAGGGGGCTGGGGCTACACCTTC
CASRTTGGWGYTF
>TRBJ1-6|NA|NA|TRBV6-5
TGTGCCACCACGAGAGGGATGAATTCACCCCTCCACTTT
CATTRGMNSPLHF
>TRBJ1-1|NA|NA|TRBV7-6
TGTGCCAGCAGCCAGAGAGCCGCGGTAACTGAAGCTTTCTTT
CASSQRAAVTEAFF
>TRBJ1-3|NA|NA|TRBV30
TGTGCCTGGTGTCTAATCTCTGGAAACACCATATATTTT
CAWCLISGNTIYF
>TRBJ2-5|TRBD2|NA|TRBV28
TGTGCCAGCAGTTTCAGCGGGGGAGCTCAAGAGACCCAGTACTTC
CASSFSGGAQETQYF
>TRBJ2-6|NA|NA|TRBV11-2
TGTGCCAGCAGCTTAGCGGGCAGGGGCGATGGGGCCAACGTCCTGACTTTC
CASSLAGRGDGANVLTF
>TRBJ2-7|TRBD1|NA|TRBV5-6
TGTGCCAGCAGCCCAGGGACAGGGGGTGCCGAGCAGTACTTC
CASSPGTGGAEQYF
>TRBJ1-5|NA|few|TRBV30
TGTGCCTGGAGTAGGACAGACCTCAGCAATCAGCCCCAGCATTTT
CAWSRTDLSNQPQHF
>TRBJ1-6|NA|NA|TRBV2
TGTGCCAGCAGATCCCTCGGGGGAACTTATTCACCCCTCCACTTT
CASRSLGGTYSPLHF
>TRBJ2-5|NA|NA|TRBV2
TGTGCCAGCAGTGAACGTGTCAGGTCAGAGACCCAGTACTTC
CASSERVRSETQYF
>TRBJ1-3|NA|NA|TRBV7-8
TGTGCCAGCAGCCACCCTGAGAGGGATGGAAACACCATATATTTT
CASSHPERDGNTIYF
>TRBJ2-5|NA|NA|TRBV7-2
TGTGCCAGCAGCTTAGCGGGGGGGGCGGCCCAGTACTTC
CASSLAGGAAQYF
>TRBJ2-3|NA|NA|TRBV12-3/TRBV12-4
TGTGCCAGCAGTTGGGGAGCCACAGATACGCAGTATTTT
CASSWGATDTQYF
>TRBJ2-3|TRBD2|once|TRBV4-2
TGTGCCAGCAGCCAAGGGGCTAGCGGGGGCCCTGGGAACACAGATACGCAGTATTTT
CASSQGASGGPGNTDTQYF
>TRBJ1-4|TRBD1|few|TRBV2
TGTGCCAGCAGGGGGGGCCTTGGGACAGGGGCTGAAAAACTGTTTTTT
CASRGGLGTGAEKLFF
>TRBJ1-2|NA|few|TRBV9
TGTGCCAGCAACGGCGGCATCTATGATTACACCTTC
CASNGGIYDYTF